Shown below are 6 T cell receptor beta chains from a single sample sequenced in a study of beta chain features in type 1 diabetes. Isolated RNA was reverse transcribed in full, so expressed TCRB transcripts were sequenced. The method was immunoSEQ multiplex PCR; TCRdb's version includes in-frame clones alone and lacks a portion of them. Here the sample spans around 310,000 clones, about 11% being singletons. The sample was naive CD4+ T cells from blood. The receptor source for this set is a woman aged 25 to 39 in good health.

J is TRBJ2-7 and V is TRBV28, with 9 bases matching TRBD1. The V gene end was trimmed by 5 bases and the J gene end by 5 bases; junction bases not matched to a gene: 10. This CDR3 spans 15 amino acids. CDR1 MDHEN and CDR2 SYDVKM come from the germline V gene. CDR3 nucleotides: TGTGCCAGCAGTAGGGACAGGGTGCTTTTCCACGAGCAGTACTTC. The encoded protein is CASSRDRVLFHEQYF.

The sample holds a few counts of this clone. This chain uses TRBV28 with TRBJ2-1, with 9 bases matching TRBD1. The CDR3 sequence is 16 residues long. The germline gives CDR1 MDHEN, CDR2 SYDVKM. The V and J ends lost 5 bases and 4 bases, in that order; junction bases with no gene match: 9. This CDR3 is CASSLPGGQGYNEQFF. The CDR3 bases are TGTGCCAGCAGTCTACCAGGGGGACAGGGATACAATGAGCAGTTCTTC.

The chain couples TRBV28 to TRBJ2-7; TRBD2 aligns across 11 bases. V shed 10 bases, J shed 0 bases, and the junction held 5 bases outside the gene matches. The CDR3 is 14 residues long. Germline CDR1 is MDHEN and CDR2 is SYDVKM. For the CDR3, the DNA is TGTGCCATAACTAGCGGGGGAAGCTCCTACGAGCAGTACTTC. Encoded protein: CAITSGGSSYEQYF.

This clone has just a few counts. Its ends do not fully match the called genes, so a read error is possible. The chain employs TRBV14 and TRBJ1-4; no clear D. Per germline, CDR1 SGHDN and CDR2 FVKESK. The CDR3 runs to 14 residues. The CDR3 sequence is CASSQGFYPNRLYF. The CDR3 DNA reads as TGTGCCAGCAGCCAAGGATTCTACCCGAACCGGTTGTATTTT. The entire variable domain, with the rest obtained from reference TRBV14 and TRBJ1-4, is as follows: EAGVTQFPSHSVIEKGQTVTLRCDPISGHDNLYWYRRVMGKEIKFLLHFVKESKQDESGMPNNRFLAERTGGTYSTLKVQPAELEDSGVYFCASSQGFYPNRLYFGSGTQLSVL.

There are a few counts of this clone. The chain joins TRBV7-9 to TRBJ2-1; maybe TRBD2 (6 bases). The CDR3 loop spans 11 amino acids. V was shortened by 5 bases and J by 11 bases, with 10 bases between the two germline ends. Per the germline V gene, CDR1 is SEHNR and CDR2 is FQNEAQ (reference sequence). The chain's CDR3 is CASSPTSKQFF. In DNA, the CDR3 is TGTGCCAGCAGCCCGACTAGTAAGCAGTTCTTC.

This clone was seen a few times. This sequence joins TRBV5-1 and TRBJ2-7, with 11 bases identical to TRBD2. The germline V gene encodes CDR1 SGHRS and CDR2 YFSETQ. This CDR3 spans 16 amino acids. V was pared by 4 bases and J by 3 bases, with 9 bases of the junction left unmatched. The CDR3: CASSPRRLAGSYEQYF. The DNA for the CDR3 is TGCGCCAGCAGCCCCCGCCGACTAGCGGGGAGCTACGAGCAGTACTTC.